The entry that follows covers one T cell receptor (beta chain) sequence. This clone has ten or more counts. The antigen it binds to is not known. No qualities accompany the bases; no much larger clone lies one base away. The data were obtained in a study of beta chain features in type 1 diabetes (dated by TCRdb to 2017 to 2018). Regarding the study in general: Mean age, gender distribution, total cell number and subset yield did not differ between patients and healthy donors. A total of some 110 million sorted cells were examined across all samples, and the number of cells per subset was strongly correlated with RNA yield. The study compared the TCRB repertoires of sorted circulating CD4+ T cell subsets in recently diagnosed type 1 diabetes patients with those in matched healthy donors. Naive and central memory subsets were obtained from all 30 or so donors, but regulatory and stem cell-like memory subsets were isolated from only 8 patients and roughly 8 healthy donors. The investigation overall reported the following: Naive, central memory and regulatory TCRB repertoires appeared more similar among patients than among healthy donors. Type 1 diabetes patients showed a moderate but significant shortening of TCRB CDR3 length in all four CD4+ subsets. Shorter templates might have been favored by PCR, but patient and control samples were amplified and corrected together, so both groups would have been affected equally by any skew. At VDJ recombination sites, patients with type 1 diabetes made fewer insertions and deleted more nucleotides, a pattern implying thymic rearrangement abnormalities. Sequencing cDNA rather than genomic DNA could over-represent highly expressing activated cells, although activation and CD3 levels did not differ between groups. Because the HLA sub-analyses included only small numbers of individuals, any influence of HLA type on TCRB rearrangement was left unresolved.

The entire isolated RNA was reverse transcribed using the High Capacity cDNA Reverse Transcription Kit, and thus expressed TCRB transcripts were sequenced. Deep immunoSEQ sequencing was applied to naive, central memory and regulatory T cell samples, giving an average of about 3.7 million total reads per sample. After sorted cells were lysed in RLT buffer, RNA was extracted with DNase-treated RNeasy Micro or Mini kits, with the choice depending on cell number. Each cell subset was processed separately to prevent cross-contamination, with patient and healthy donor samples processed together. TCRB sequences were amplified from cDNA with the immunoSEQ multiplex PCR, producing 87-bp fragments spanning the CDR3 region. The amplicons were sequenced using the Illumina HiSeq platform. In the authors' own workflow: Synthetic template baselines were used to correct PCR bias computationally, reads within Hamming distance 2 were collapsed, and singletons that could not be merged were discarded. By aligning reads against IMGT, V, D and J genes, CDR3 length, and insertions or deletions at six rearrangement sites were assigned. Within each subset, clonotype counts were normalized to sorted cell number, after which true diversity and Gini coefficients were computed with the tcR R package. The overlap coefficient, calculated on TCRB nucleotide sequences, was used to measure repertoire sharing. Here the immuneACCESS table is served through TCRdb, limited to in-frame sequences with V and J called. Missing clones are a known gap in these copies; in checked studies unresolved V genes cover under half, and the rest lacks a known reason. V and J calls and clone size follow that table, whereas D and trimming were derived from the DNA. Within this sample are about 160,000 clones, with roughly 8% of them counted one time only. The top ten clones comprise around 0.5% of the sample.

Each donor gave one peripheral blood draw, approximately 0.11 L on average, collected into heparinised tubes. A BD FACSAria II and a panel including CD45RO, CCR7, CD25, CD127, CD95 and CD27 were used to sort naive, central memory, regulatory and stem cell-like memory CD4+ T cells. All sorted populations exceeded 95% purity. Right away, PBMCs were isolated by Lymphoprep density gradient centrifugation and were stained directly, with no culture step. So that batch effects would be minimized, each experiment stained and sorted samples in pairs, pairing one healthy donor with one patient. At the junction V is shortened by 6 bases and J by 9 bases, with 15 bases in between. The CDR3 measures 11 amino acids from cysteine to phenylalanine. CDR3 DNA is the only sequence kept; it has 33 bases, read in frame from the first base. For CDR1 and CDR2, the germline V gene lists SQVTM and ANQGSEA.

The receptor was isolated from a man aged 18 to 35 with type 1 diabetes. This sequence uses TRBV29-1 and TRBJ2-7; confidence is insufficient to name the D gene. Input material: central memory CD4+ T cells from blood. The CDR3 in this case is CSVDGALGQYF. The DNA sequence is TGCAGCGTGGATGGAGCGCTAGGGCAGTACTTC.